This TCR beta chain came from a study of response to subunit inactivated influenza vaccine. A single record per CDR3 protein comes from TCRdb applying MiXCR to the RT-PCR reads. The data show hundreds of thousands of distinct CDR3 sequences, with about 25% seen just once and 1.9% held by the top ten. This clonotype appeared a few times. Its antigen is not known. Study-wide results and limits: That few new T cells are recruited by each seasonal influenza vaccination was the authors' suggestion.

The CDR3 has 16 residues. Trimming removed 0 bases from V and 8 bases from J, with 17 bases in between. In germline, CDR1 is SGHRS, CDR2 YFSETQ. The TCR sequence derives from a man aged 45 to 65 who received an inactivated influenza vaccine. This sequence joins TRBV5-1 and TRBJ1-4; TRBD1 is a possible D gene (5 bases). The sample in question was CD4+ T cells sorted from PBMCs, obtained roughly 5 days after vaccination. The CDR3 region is CASSLAAAGTGEKLFF. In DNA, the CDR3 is TGCGCCAGCAGCTTGGCCGCGGCAGGGACTGGCGAAAAACTGTTTTTT.